A selection of T cell receptor beta chains follows, all from one sample in a study of T cells in Graves' hyperthyroidism and ophthalmopathy. TCRdb redid the calling of the multiplex PCR reads with MiXCR, one entry per CDR3 protein. This sample carries about 600,000 distinct CDR3 sequences, around 13% of them seen once, and the ten largest clones take under 15%. Input material: blood. These receptors were taken from a woman in her fifties or sixties with Graves' ophthalmopathy. The CDR3 runs from the conserved cysteine through the conserved F or W. A D gene is named only where the DNA matches it firmly. A row's size may be missing; if present it is once, few, many or a size class.

CDR3aa: CASSVGLNEQFF
CDR3nt: TGTGCCAGCAGCGTAGGACTGAATGAGCAGTTCTTC
abundance: -
j_gene: TRBJ2-1
v_gene: TRBV9
d_gene: -

CDR3aa: CASSLGGRYRGQPQHF
CDR3nt: TGTGCCAGCAGCTTAGGGGGTCGCTATCGGGGTCAGCCCCAGCATTTT
abundance: many
j_gene: TRBJ1-5
v_gene: TRBV7-2
d_gene: -

CDR3aa: CASSVTSSYSNQPQHF
CDR3nt: TGTGCCAGCAGCGTCACGTCCAGCTATAGCAATCAGCCCCAGCATTTT
abundance: many
j_gene: TRBJ1-5
v_gene: TRBV28
d_gene: -

CDR3aa: CASSLIRSGLGVRHEQFF
CDR3nt: TGTGCCAGCAGTTTAATCCGGTCGGGACTGGGGGTAAGACATGAGCAGTTCTTC
abundance: many
j_gene: TRBJ2-1
v_gene: TRBV28
d_gene: -

CDR3aa: CASSPGLAGLGAKNIQYF
CDR3nt: TGTGCCAGCAGTCCGGGACTAGCGGGATTGGGAGCCAAAAACATTCAGTACTTC
abundance: many
j_gene: TRBJ2-4
v_gene: TRBV27
d_gene: TRBD2

CDR3aa: CASSQDGQPQHF
CDR3nt: TGCGCCAGCAGCCAAGATGGGCAGCCCCAGCATTTT
abundance: -
j_gene: TRBJ1-5
v_gene: TRBV4-1
d_gene: -

CDR3aa: CASSHDRGAKEGTEAFF
CDR3nt: TGTGCCAGTAGTCATGACAGGGGGGCCAAAGAGGGCACTGAAGCTTTCTTT
abundance: few
j_gene: TRBJ1-1
v_gene: TRBV19
d_gene: TRBD1

CDR3aa: CASRPGHVSNQPQHF
CDR3nt: TGTGCCAGCAGGCCGGGCCACGTTAGCAATCAGCCCCAGCATTTT
abundance: -
j_gene: TRBJ1-5
v_gene: TRBV6-2/TRBV6-3
d_gene: -

CDR3aa: CASSLNRVMGGYTF
CDR3nt: TGTGCCAGCAGTTTAAACAGGGTTATGGGGGGCTACACCTTC
abundance: many
j_gene: TRBJ1-2
v_gene: TRBV12-3/TRBV12-4
d_gene: -

CDR3aa: CASRLSWGFNEQFF
CDR3nt: TGCGCCAGCAGGCTAAGTTGGGGCTTCAATGAGCAGTTCTTC
abundance: -
j_gene: TRBJ2-1
v_gene: TRBV10-2
d_gene: -

CDR3aa: CASSIDPGRGSNQPQHF
CDR3nt: TGTGCCAGTAGTATCGATCCGGGCAGGGGTAGCAATCAGCCCCAGCATTTT
abundance: few
j_gene: TRBJ1-5
v_gene: TRBV19
d_gene: -

CDR3aa: CASSQEGGPVETQYF
CDR3nt: TGCGCCAGCAGCCAAGAGGGAGGGCCGGTAGAGACCCAGTACTTC
abundance: few
j_gene: TRBJ2-5
v_gene: TRBV4-3
d_gene: TRBD2

CDR3aa: CASSEFWVSAGQARGYTF
CDR3nt: TGTGCCAGCAGTGAATTTTGGGTCTCGGCGGGACAGGCGCGAGGCTACACCTTC
abundance: -
j_gene: TRBJ1-2
v_gene: TRBV25-1
d_gene: TRBD1

CDR3aa: CASSIGTSGYNEQFF
CDR3nt: TGTGCCAGTAGTATCGGGACTAGCGGATACAATGAGCAGTTCTTC
abundance: many
j_gene: TRBJ2-1
v_gene: TRBV19
d_gene: TRBD2